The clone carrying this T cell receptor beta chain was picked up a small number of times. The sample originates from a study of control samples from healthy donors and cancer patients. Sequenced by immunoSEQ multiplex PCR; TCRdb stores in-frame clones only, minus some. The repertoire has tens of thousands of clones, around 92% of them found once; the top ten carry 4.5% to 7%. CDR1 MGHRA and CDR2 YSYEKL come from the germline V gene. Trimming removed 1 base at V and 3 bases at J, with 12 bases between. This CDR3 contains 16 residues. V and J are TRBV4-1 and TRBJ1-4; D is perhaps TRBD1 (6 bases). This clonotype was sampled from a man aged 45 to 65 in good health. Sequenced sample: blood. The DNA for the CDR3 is TGCGCCAGCAGCCAAGCCCCCAGGGGCCCTAATGAAAAACTGTTTTTT. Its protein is CASSQAPRGPNEKLFF.